This T cell receptor (beta chain) was identified in a study of cytomegalovirus exposure and HLA in healthy donors. V dropped 6 bases and J dropped 4; count of bases not matched to a gene: 8. The CDR3 extends over 14 amino acids. Per germline, CDR1 SNHLY and CDR2 FYNNEI. A multiplex PCR was run with 60 Vbeta primers and 13 Jbeta primers. Libraries were prepared by immunoSEQ multiplex PCR; TCRdb keeps only in-frame clonotypes and omits some of them. Among around 92,000 clones, around four fifths were seen once, and the ten largest hold under 4.5%. The sequencing input was PBMCs. The source is a female donor in good health and CMV-seropositive. The chain recombines TRBV2 with TRBJ1-2, with 7 bases identical to TRBD1. In DNA form, the CDR3 reads TGTGCCAGCAGCGCCAGGCGGGACAGCTATGGCTACACCTTC. Translated, it gives CASSARRDSYGYTF.